The next 19 T cell receptor beta chains were all read from a single sample in a study of human T cells and chemical hapten exposure. Noted time point: patch test 1, 2 weeks after DPC sensitization. Treatment noted: therapeutic diphenylcyclopropenone sensitization with weekly scalp DPC. TCRdb called the RACE reads again in MiXCR, with one record for every CDR3 protein. The data hold roughly 180,000 distinct CDR3 sequences, with more than 20% observed a single time. The sample here was whole blood, taken in connection with sensitization to the hapten diphenylcyclopropenone (DPC). These receptors all come from a woman in her 50s with alopecia areata. Some clones in this sample may be carry-over from other donors' samples.

This chain links TRBV29-1 with TRBJ2-1; D is possibly TRBD2 (6 bases). CDR1 and CDR2 from the germline V gene are SQVTM and ANQGSEA. This CDR3 spans 15 amino acids. Trimming stripped 0 bases from V and 7 bases from J, with 16 bases between. For the CDR3, the DNA is TGCAGCGTTGAAGATTTCTGGACTACCTCTAATGAGCAGTTCTTC. Protein sequence: CSVEDFWTTSNEQFF.

This rearrangement joins TRBV5-6 to TRBJ2-1; possible D gene TRBD2, 5 bases. The germline gives CDR1 SGHDT, CDR2 YYEEEE. The CDR3 is 17 residues long. V was trimmed by 4 bases and J by 0 bases, leaving 17 bases between them. CDR3 in DNA: TGTGCCAGCAGCGGAGAGAGGGTCGGAATCTCCTACAATGAGCAGTTCTTC. It translates to CASSGERVGISYNEQFF.

In its sample, this clonotype was seen many times. V usage is TRBV4-1 and J usage is TRBJ2-1; the D gene is possibly TRBD1 (5 bases). The germline V gene has CDR1 MGHRA and CDR2 YSYEKL. Trimming left V 1 base short and J 6 bases short, with 13 bases between. The CDR3 totals 15 residues. The CDR3 loop is CASSQGVLRGNEQFF. The CDR3 nucleotides are TGCGCCAGCAGCCAAGGCGTCTTAAGGGGCAATGAGCAGTTCTTC.

This sequence joins TRBV12-3 or TRBV12-4 and TRBJ1-5; D gene unclear. The CDR3 loop spans 17 amino acids. V was shortened by 3 bases and J by 5 bases, with 20 bases between the two germline ends. CDR3 bases: TGTGCCAGCAGTTTGCGGTTAGGTGGTTTTACTCATCAGCCCCAGCATTTT. It is translated as CASSLRLGGFTHQPQHF.

This clonotype was detected once. The J gene is TRBJ1-6, the V gene TRBV11-2, with a possible D match to TRBD1 (5 bases). Germline CDR1 and CDR2: SGHAT and FQNNGV. The CDR3 has 19 residues. Trimming took 0 bases from V and 5 from J, leaving 20 bases between them. CDR3: CASSLDGYRQDLNNSPLHF. CDR3 in DNA: TGTGCCAGCAGCTTAGATGGTTACAGGCAAGATTTAAATAATTCACCCCTCCACTTT. The full variable domain, its missing parts supplied by reference TRBV11-2 and TRBJ1-6, is EAGVAQSPRYKIIEKRQSVAFWCNPISGHATLYWYQQILGQGPKLLIQFQNNGVVDDSQLPKDRFSAERLKGVDSTLKIQPAKLEDSAVYLCASSLDGYRQDLNNSPLHFGNGTRLTVT.

This chain connects TRBV20-1 to TRBJ2-3; no reliable D call. This CDR3 spans 13 amino acids. Germline CDR1 is DFQATT and CDR2 is SNEGSKA (reference sequence). V was trimmed by 1 base and J by 2 bases, leaving 7 bases between them. This chain's CDR3 is CSARVGSTDTQYF. The CDR3 DNA follows: TGCAGTGCTAGAGTCGGTTCCACAGATACGCAGTATTTT.

This clonotype was found a few times. J is TRBJ2-2 and V is TRBV29-1; 12 nucleotides match TRBD2. CDR3 size: 15 residues. Germline CDR1 and CDR2: SQVTM and ANQGSEA. The V and J ends lost 7 bases and 4 bases, in that order; junction bases with no gene match: 7. The CDR3 DNA follows: TGCAGCGGCGGGACTAGCGGGCGGGGCACCGGGGAGCTGTTTTTT. Its translation is CSGGTSGRGTGELFF.

V gene TRBV6-1 combines with J gene TRBJ2-5, with a possible D match to TRBD2 (7 bases). The CDR3 runs to 15 residues. Germline CDR1 MNHNS, CDR2 SASEGT. The V gene lost 4 bases and the J gene lost 2 bases, with 14 bases spanning the gap. CDR3 region: CASSVGGARQETQYF. The CDR3 DNA reads as TGTGCCAGCAGTGTAGGGGGGGCCAGGCAAGAGACCCAGTACTTC.

The J gene is TRBJ2-1, the V gene TRBV12-3 or TRBV12-4, with TRBD1 identical over 8 bases. This CDR3 comprises 13 residues. With 3 bases clipped from V and 9 bases from J, the junction kept 4 bases outside the gene matches. The CDR3 DNA follows: TGTGCCAGCAGTTTGGACAGGGTGAGTGAGCAGTTCTTC. The encoded protein is CASSLDRVSEQFF.

The chain joins TRBV4-2 to TRBJ1-2, with D perhaps matching TRBD1 (5 bases). V dropped 0 bases and J dropped 4 bases, with 15 bases sitting between them. This CDR3 is 16 amino acids long. Germline V CDR1 and CDR2: LGHNA, YNFKEQ. In DNA, the CDR3 is TGTGCCAGCAGCCAAGATAGCCCCGGGACGGCCTATGGCTACACCTTC. Translating gives CASSQDSPGTAYGYTF.

This clonotype was seen only a few times. The gene calls are TRBV5-1 and TRBJ1-1; no definite D call. CDR1 and CDR2 (germline): SGHRS, YFSETQ. The CDR3 spans 14 residues. Trimming cost V 0 bases and J 3 bases, with 9 bases left between them. The CDR3 sequence: CASSLVRGDTEAFF. CDR3 sequence (DNA): TGCGCCAGCAGCTTGGTGCGGGGAGACACTGAAGCTTTCTTT.

This clonotype appeared a few times. This chain links TRBV29-1 with TRBJ2-1; D perhaps matches TRBD2 (5 bases). The V end was cut by 1 base, the J end by 4 bases, with 5 bases between. Germline values: CDR1 SQVTM, CDR2 ANQGSEA. The CDR3 spans 12 residues. The CDR3 protein is CSVEGGYNEQFF. In DNA, the CDR3 is TGCAGCGTTGAAGGAGGGTACAATGAGCAGTTCTTC.

V usage is TRBV7-2 and J usage is TRBJ2-5, with TRBD2 matching over 9 bases. Germline V gene lookup returns CDR1 SGHTA and CDR2 FQGNSA. After removal of 1 base from V and 4 bases from J, the junction contained 25 bases not matched to a gene. This CDR3 comprises 22 residues. Written as DNA, the CDR3 is TGTGCCAGCAGCTTAGGTATTGCCGATCTGGGTAGCGGGAGTTTTTCTGGAGAGACCCAGTACTTC. This encodes CASSLGIADLGSGSFSGETQYF.

The chain uses TRBV5-1 and TRBJ1-1, with no clear D. Trimming shortened V by 4 bases and J by 1 base, and 8 bases separated the two germline ends. CDR1 and CDR2 (germline): SGHRS, YFSETQ. There are 13 residues in the CDR3. The DNA of the CDR3 is TGCGCCAGCAGCAGCAACAGGAACACTGAAGCTTTCTTT. Translating it yields CASSSNRNTEAFF. Together with reference TRBV5-1 and TRBJ1-1, the CDR3 gives the full variable domain: KAGVTQTPRYLIKTRGQQVTLSCSPISGHRSVSWYQQTPGQGLQFLFEYFSETQRNKGNFPGRFSGRQFSNSRSEMNVSTLELGDSALYLCASSSNRNTEAFFGQGTRLTVV.

This clonotype showed up just a few times. As DNA, the CDR3 is TGTGCCAGCAGTCAAGGTGCTATAGGGACAAATACGCAGTATTTT. As protein: CASSQGAIGTNTQYF. The chain couples TRBV12-3 or TRBV12-4 to TRBJ2-3; a possible D gene is TRBD1 (6 bases). The ends were cut back, 5 bases at V and 7 bases at J, with 19 bases in the middle. The CDR3 sequence is 15 residues long.

J is TRBJ2-7 and V is TRBV4-1; TRBD2 aligns across 7 bases. CDR1 is MGHRA, CDR2 YSYEKL, per germline. CDR3 length: 17 amino acids. After removal of 3 bases from V and 2 bases from J, the junction contained 13 bases not matched to a gene. The CDR3 spells CASSQYRSSGPPYEQYF. CDR3 bases: TGCGCCAGCAGCCAGTACCGATCTAGCGGACCTCCCTACGAGCAGTACTTC.

Only a few counts were recorded for this clonotype. The genes are TRBV20-1 and TRBJ2-4; no clear D gene. Per the germline V gene, CDR1 is DFQATT and CDR2 is SNEGSKA (reference sequence). There are 11 residues in the CDR3. Trimming took off 4 bases at V and 5 bases at J, with 6 bases between the two ends. CDR3 nucleotides: TGCAGTGCTACCCCCGAAAACATTCAGTACTTC. Encoded protein: CSATPENIQYF.

The chain couples TRBV5-1 to TRBJ2-3; 11 bases match TRBD2. Germline CDR1 reads SGHRS; CDR2 reads YFSETQ. Germline trimming cut 4 bases from V and 4 bases from J; bases unmatched to any gene: 2. The CDR3 consists of 14 residues. CDR3 nucleotides: TGCGCCAGCAGCACTAGCGGGAGCTCAGATACGCAGTATTTT. It codes for CASSTSGSSDTQYF.

The V gene is TRBV5-1, the J gene TRBJ2-1; TRBD2 matches at 7 bases. The CDR3 spans 16 residues. The germline CDR1 and CDR2 sequences are SGHRS and YFSETQ. V lost 4 bases and J lost 0; bases outside the gene matches: 7. The chain's CDR3 is CASSVTSRGSYNEQFF. In nucleotides, the CDR3 is TGCGCCAGCAGCGTGACTAGCCGGGGCTCCTACAATGAGCAGTTCTTC.